The rows below give T cell receptor beta chains drawn from one sample of a study of early T cells in non-severe SARS-CoV-2 infection. A single record per CDR3 protein comes from TCRdb applying MiXCR to the 5' RACE reads. Counted here are approximately 50,000 distinct CDR3 sequences, about 9.3% occurring once; the ten biggest clones make up 15%. Material for sequencing was whole blood. These receptors were obtained from an adult who was a healthcare worker with PCR-confirmed SARS-CoV-2 infection or an uninfected control (not recorded which). Each CDR3 is given with its conserved first and last residue. D genes are given only for firm matches. Clone size is not always given. Where it is, it says once, few, many or a class for expanded clones.

J: TRBJ2-5; length: 15; V: TRBV28; D: NA; size: many; CDR3: CASITGGAEQETQYF; DNA: TGTGCCAGCATTACTGGCGGGGCAGAACAAGAGACCCAGTACTTC
J: TRBJ2-7; length: 14; V: TRBV18; D: NA; size: few; CDR3: CVSSPRFGAYEQYF; DNA: TGTGTCAGCTCACCACGGTTCGGGGCGTACGAGCAGTACTTC
J: TRBJ2-5; length: 15; V: TRBV12-3/TRBV12-4; D: TRBD1; size: many; CDR3: CASKSGTGGQETQYF; DNA: TGTGCCAGCAAATCTGGGACAGGGGGACAAGAGACCCAGTACTTC
J: TRBJ2-1; length: 18; V: TRBV7-2; D: TRBD2; size: many; CDR3: CASSMGLAGVGSYNEQFF; DNA: TGTGCCAGCAGCATGGGACTAGCGGGAGTGGGCTCCTACAATGAGCAGTTCTTC
J: TRBJ2-4; length: 12; V: TRBV27; D: TRBD1; size: many; CDR3: CASSFQGQEWYF; DNA: TGTGCCAGCAGTTTCCAAGGACAGGAATGGTACTTC
J: TRBJ2-3; length: 16; V: TRBV5-1; D: TRBD2; size: few; CDR3: CASSSLAGGQADTQYF; DNA: TGCGCCAGCAGCTCCCTAGCGGGAGGGCAGGCAGATACGCAGTATTTT
J: TRBJ2-7; length: 11; V: TRBV6-2/TRBV6-3; D: NA; size: NA; CDR3: CASSHRGEQYF; DNA: TGTGCCAGCAGCCACCGTGGAGAGCAGTACTTC
J: TRBJ1-2; length: 13; V: TRBV28; D: NA; size: NA; CDR3: CASSLINGDGYTF; DNA: TGTGCCAGCAGTTTGATTAACGGTGATGGCTACACCTTC
J: TRBJ1-1; length: 13; V: TRBV6-2/TRBV6-3; D: NA; size: NA; CDR3: CASSYSISGEAFF; DNA: TGTGCCAGCAGTTACTCGATCTCTGGGGAAGCTTTCTTT
J: TRBJ1-1; length: 12; V: TRBV5-6; D: NA; size: few; CDR3: CASSFFHTEAFF; DNA: TGTGCCAGCAGCTTTTTTCACACTGAAGCTTTCTTT
J: TRBJ2-1; length: 17; V: TRBV6-2/TRBV6-3; D: TRBD1; size: many; CDR3: CASIHPWTGGERGEQFF; DNA: TGTGCCAGCATCCACCCCTGGACAGGGGGCGAGAGGGGTGAGCAGTTCTTC
J: TRBJ2-2; length: 11; V: TRBV30; D: TRBD1; size: few; CDR3: CAGQGAGELFF; DNA: TGTGCCGGACAGGGTGCCGGGGAGCTGTTTTTT
J: TRBJ2-1; length: 17; V: TRBV4-1; D: TRBD2; size: many; CDR3: CASSHAGGRVISNEQFF; DNA: TGCGCCAGCAGCCACGCAGGCGGGAGGGTGATATCCAATGAGCAGTTCTTC
J: TRBJ2-4; length: 17; V: TRBV7-2; D: NA; size: few; CDR3: CASSLVGSGQKKNIQYF; DNA: TGTGCCAGCAGCTTAGTTGGTTCGGGGCAGAAAAAAAACATTCAGTACTTC
J: TRBJ2-2; length: 14; V: TRBV6-5; D: NA; size: many; CDR3: CASSYYTNTGELFF; DNA: TGTGCCAGCAGTTACTACACTAACACCGGGGAGCTGTTTTTT
J: TRBJ2-7; length: 14; V: TRBV5-1; D: NA; size: few; CDR3: CASSPSGGTDEQYF; DNA: TGCGCCAGCAGCCCCTCAGGCGGGACGGACGAGCAGTACTTC
J: TRBJ2-3; length: 16; V: TRBV5-1; D: TRBD2; size: NA; CDR3: CASSLHGGRGADTQYF; DNA: TGCGCCAGCAGCTTGCACGGCGGGAGAGGCGCAGATACGCAGTATTTT
J: TRBJ1-5; length: 14; V: TRBV29-1; D: NA; size: many; CDR3: CSVAEGHQNQPQHF; DNA: TGCAGCGTCGCCGAGGGACACCAAAATCAGCCCCAGCATTTT
J: TRBJ2-7; length: 12; V: TRBV7-8; D: NA; size: many; CDR3: CASSRDLYEQYF; DNA: TGTGCCAGCAGCCGGGACCTCTACGAGCAGTACTTC
J: TRBJ1-2; length: 14; V: TRBV4-3; D: NA; size: many; CDR3: CASSQDRVQGGYTF; DNA: TGCGCCAGCAGCCAAGATAGGGTACAGGGAGGCTACACCTTC
J: TRBJ2-1; length: 14; V: TRBV12-3/TRBV12-4; D: NA; size: few; CDR3: CASKVGGSYNEQFF; DNA: TGTGCCAGCAAAGTAGGTGGGTCTTACAATGAGCAGTTCTTC
J: TRBJ1-2; length: 14; V: TRBV5-1; D: NA; size: many; CDR3: CASSLGSTEVSYTF; DNA: TGCGCCAGCAGCTTGGGCTCGACAGAGGTTAGCTACACCTTC
J: TRBJ1-1; length: 15; V: TRBV6-2/TRBV6-3; D: NA; size: NA; CDR3: CASKAVGNFYAEAFF; DNA: TGTGCCAGCAAGGCAGTGGGGAATTTTTACGCTGAAGCTTTCTTT
J: TRBJ2-1; length: 18; V: TRBV28; D: TRBD2; size: few; CDR3: CASSSSGASGQPYNEQFF; DNA: TGTGCCAGCAGTTCCTCTGGGGCTAGCGGACAACCTTACAATGAGCAGTTCTTC
J: TRBJ1-3; length: 21; V: TRBV6-5; D: NA; size: many; CDR3: CASSYSPLGDQSGTSGNTIYF; DNA: TGTGCCAGCAGTTATTCTCCTCTAGGAGATCAGTCTGGGACTTCTGGAAACACCATATATTTT
J: TRBJ1-2; length: 12; V: TRBV28; D: NA; size: many; CDR3: CASRAAEKGYTF; DNA: TGTGCCAGCAGGGCTGCGGAAAAAGGCTACACCTTC
J: TRBJ2-3; length: 14; V: TRBV5-6; D: TRBD1; size: NA; CDR3: CASSWDRFHDTQYF; DNA: TGTGCCAGCAGCTGGGACAGGTTCCACGATACGCAGTATTTT
J: TRBJ1-4; length: 14; V: TRBV20-1; D: TRBD1; size: many; CDR3: CSASLDRGGEKLFF; DNA: TGCAGTGCTAGCCTCGACAGGGGGGGTGAAAAACTGTTTTTT
J: TRBJ2-2; length: 12; V: TRBV19; D: NA; size: many; CDR3: CASRTGPGELFF; DNA: TGTGCCAGTAGGACGGGACCCGGGGAGCTGTTTTTT
J: TRBJ1-3; length: 16; V: TRBV6-6; D: NA; size: few; CDR3: CASSYSAARSGNTIYF; DNA: TGTGCCAGCAGTTACTCTGCGGCTCGCTCTGGAAACACCATATATTTT
J: TRBJ2-2; length: 18; V: TRBV3-1; D: TRBD2; size: few; CDR3: CASSPPRLAGEYTGELFF; DNA: TGTGCCAGCAGCCCCCCCAGACTAGCGGGAGAATACACCGGGGAGCTGTTTTTT